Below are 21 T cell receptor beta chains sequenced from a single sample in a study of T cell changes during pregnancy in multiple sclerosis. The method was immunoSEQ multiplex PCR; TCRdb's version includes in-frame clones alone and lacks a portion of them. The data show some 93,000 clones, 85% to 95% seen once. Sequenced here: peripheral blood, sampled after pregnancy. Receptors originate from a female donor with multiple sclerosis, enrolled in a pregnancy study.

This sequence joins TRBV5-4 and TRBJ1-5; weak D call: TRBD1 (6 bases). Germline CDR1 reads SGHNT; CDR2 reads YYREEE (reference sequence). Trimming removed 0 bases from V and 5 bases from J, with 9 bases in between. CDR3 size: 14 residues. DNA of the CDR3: TGTGCCAGCAGCTTGGATGGGGGCGATCAGCCCCAGCATTTT. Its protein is CASSLDGGDQPQHF.

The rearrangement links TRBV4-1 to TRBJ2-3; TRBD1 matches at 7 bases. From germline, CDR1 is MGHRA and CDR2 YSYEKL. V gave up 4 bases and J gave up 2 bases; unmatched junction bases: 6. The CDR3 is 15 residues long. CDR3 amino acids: CASSPIGTVTDTQYF. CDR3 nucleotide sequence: TGCGCCAGCAGCCCTATTGGGACAGTCACAGATACGCAGTATTTT.

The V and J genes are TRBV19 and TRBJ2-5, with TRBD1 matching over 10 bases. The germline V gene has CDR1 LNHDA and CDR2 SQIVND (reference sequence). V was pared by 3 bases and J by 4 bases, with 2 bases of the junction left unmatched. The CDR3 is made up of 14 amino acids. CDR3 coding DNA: TGTGCCAGTAGTATCAGGACAGGGGGAGAGACCCAGTACTTC. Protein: CASSIRTGGETQYF.

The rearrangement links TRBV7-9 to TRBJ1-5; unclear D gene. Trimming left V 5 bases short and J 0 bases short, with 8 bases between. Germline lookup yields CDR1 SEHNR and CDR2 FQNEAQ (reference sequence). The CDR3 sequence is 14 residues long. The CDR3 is CASSGSNSNQPQHF. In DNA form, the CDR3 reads TGTGCCAGCAGCGGCTCAAATAGCAATCAGCCCCAGCATTTT. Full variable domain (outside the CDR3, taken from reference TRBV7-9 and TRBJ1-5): DTGVSQNPRHKITKRGQNVTFRCDPISEHNRLYWYRQTLGQGPEFLTYFQNEAQLEKSRLLSDRFSAERPKGSFSTLEIQRTEQGDSAMYLCASSGSNSNQPQHFGDGTRLSIL.

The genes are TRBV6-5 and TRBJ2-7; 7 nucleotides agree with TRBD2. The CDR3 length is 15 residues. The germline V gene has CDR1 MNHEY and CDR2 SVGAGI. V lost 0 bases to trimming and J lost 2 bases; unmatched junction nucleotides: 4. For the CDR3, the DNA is TGTGCCAGCAGTTACTCTGGGGGGGACCCCTACGAGCAGTACTTC. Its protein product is CASSYSGGDPYEQYF.

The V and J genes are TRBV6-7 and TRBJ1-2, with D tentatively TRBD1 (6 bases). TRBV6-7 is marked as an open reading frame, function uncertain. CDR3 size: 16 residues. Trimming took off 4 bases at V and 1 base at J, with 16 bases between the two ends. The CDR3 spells CASSSHLDSFNYGYTF. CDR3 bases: TGTGCCAGCAGTTCCCACTTGGACAGTTTTAACTATGGCTACACCTTC.

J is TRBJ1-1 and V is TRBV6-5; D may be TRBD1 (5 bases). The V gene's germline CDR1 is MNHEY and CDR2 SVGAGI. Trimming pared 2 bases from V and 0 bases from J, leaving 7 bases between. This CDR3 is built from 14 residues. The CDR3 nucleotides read TGTGCCAGCAGTTACCGACAGTTGAACACTGAAGCTTTCTTT. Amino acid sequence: CASSYRQLNTEAFF.

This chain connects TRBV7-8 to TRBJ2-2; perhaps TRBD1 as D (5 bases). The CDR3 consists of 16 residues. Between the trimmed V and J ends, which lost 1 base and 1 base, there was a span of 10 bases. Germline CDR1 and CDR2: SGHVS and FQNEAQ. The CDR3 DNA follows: TGTGCCAGCAGCTTAGAAGGACAAGGGAACACCGGGGAGCTGTTTTTT. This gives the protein CASSLEGQGNTGELFF. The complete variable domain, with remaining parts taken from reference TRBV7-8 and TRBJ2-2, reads GAGVSQSPRYKVAKRGQDVALRCDPISGHVSLFWYQQALGQGPEFLTYFQNEAQLDKSGLPSDRFFAERPEGSVSTLKIQRTQQEDSAVYLCASSLEGQGNTGELFFGEGSRLTVL.

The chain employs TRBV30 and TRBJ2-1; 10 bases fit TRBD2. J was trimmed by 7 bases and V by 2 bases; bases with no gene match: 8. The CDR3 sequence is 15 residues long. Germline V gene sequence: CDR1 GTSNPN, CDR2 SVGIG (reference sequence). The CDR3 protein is CAWSSGTSVRNEQFF. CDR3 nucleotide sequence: TGTGCCTGGAGTTCCGGGACTAGCGTTCGAAATGAGCAGTTCTTC.

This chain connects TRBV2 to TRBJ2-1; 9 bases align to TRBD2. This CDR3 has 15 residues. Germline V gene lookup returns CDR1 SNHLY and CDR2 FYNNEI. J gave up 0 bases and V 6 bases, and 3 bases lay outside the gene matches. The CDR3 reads CASSAGLASYNEQFF. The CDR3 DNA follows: TGTGCCAGCAGCGCGGGACTAGCCTCCTACAATGAGCAGTTCTTC.

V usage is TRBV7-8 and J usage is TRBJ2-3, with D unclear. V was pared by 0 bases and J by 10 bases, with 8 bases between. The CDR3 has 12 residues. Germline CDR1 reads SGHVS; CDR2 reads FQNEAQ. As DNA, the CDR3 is TGTGCCAGCAGCTTAGCCGCTCGGGCGCAGTATTTT. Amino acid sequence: CASSLAARAQYF.

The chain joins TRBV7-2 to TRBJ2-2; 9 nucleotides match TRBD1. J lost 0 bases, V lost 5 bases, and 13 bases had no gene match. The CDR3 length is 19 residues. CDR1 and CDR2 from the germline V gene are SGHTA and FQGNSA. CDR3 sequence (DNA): TGTGCCAGCAGCCGGGTGGGACAGGGATTTCTCACGAACACCGGGGAGCTGTTTTTT. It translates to CASSRVGQGFLTNTGELFF.

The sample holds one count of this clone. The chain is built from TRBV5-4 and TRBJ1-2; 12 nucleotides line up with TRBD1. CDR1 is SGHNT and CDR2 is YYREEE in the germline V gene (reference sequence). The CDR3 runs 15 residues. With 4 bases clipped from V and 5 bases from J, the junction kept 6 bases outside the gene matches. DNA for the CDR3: TGTGCCAGCAGCGGGACAGGGGGCGAAGAGTATGGCTACACCTTC. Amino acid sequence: CASSGTGGEEYGYTF.

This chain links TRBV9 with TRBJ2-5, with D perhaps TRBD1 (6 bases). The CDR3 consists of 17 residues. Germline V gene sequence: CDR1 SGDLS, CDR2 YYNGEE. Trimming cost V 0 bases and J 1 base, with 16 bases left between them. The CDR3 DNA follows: TGTGCCAGCAGCGTAGATCGGCAGGGGAACCTCCAAGAGACCCAGTACTTC. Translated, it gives CASSVDRQGNLQETQYF.

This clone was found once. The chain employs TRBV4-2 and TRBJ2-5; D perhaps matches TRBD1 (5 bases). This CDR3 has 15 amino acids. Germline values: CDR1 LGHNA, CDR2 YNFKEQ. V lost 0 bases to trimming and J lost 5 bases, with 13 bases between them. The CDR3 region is CASSQEGRGPETQYF. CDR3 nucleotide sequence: TGTGCCAGCAGCCAAGAGGGGCGAGGACCGGAGACCCAGTACTTC.

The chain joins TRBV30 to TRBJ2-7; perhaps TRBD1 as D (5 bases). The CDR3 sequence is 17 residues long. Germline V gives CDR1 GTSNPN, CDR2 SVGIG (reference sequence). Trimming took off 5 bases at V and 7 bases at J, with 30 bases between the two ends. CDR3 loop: CAWGRDHSGWVVWEQYF. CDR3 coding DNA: TGTGCCTGGGGACGTGATCATTCAGGGTGGGTGGTGTGGGAGCAGTACTTC.

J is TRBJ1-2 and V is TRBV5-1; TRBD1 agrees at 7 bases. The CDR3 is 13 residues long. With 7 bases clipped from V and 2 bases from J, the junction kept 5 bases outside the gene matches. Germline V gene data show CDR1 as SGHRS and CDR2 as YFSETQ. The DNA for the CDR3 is TGCGCCAGCGCATCACAGGGGAACTATGGCTACACCTTC. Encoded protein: CASASQGNYGYTF.

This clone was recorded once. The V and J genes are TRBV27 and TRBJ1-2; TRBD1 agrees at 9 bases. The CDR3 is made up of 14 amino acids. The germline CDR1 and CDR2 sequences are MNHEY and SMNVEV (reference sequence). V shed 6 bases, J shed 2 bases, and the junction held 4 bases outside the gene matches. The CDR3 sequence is CASRRQGVNYGYTF. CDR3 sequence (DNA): TGTGCCAGCAGAAGACAGGGGGTCAACTATGGCTACACCTTC.

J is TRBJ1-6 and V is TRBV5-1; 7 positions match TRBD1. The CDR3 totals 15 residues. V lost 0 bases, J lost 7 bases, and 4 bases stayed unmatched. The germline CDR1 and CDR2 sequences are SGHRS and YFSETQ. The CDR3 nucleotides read TGCGCCAGCAGCTTGGTTGCAGGGGGGAATTCACCCCTCCACTTT. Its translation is CASSLVAGGNSPLHF.

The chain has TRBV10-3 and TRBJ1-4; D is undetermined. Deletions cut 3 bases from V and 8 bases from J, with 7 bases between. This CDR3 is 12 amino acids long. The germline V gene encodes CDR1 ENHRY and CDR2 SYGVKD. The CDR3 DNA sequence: TGTGCCATCAGTGACGGAGGAGAAAAACTGTTTTTT. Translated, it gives CAISDGGEKLFF.

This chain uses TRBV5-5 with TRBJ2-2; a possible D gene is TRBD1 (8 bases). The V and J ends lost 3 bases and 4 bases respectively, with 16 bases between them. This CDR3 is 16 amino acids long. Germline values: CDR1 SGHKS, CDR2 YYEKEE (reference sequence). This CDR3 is CASSSSGTGFTGELFF. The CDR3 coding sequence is TGTGCCAGCAGCTCCAGCGGGACAGGCTTCACCGGGGAGCTGTTTTTT.